This entry is about one TCR beta chain. The sample is drawn from a study of blood T cell repertoires in COVID-19. Study-level background: PBMCs, B-cell-depleted T cells, or T cells provided the cDNA or gDNA that made up the material.

Profiled with immunoSEQ multiplex PCR; TCRdb holds only in-frame clones, not every one. The table records over 100,000 clones, 80% of them present only once. Trimming removed 2 bases at V and 4 bases at J, with 14 bases between. The CDR3 consists of 15 residues. Germline assignment: CDR1 MNHEY and CDR2 SVGEGT. V gene TRBV6-2 or TRBV6-3 combines with J gene TRBJ2-5, with a possible D match to TRBD2 (6 bases). This sequence originates from a human donor in a cohort sampled during active or convalescent COVID-19. The sequencing sample was made of peripheral blood. CDR3 region: CASSYNLALGETQYF. CDR3 coding DNA: TGTGCCAGCAGTTACAACCTAGCGCTAGGAGAGACCCAGTACTTC.